Below are 7 T cell receptor beta chains sequenced from a single sample in a study of cytomegalovirus exposure and HLA in healthy donors. Only in-frame clones appear in the TCRdb table, and some are missing; sequencing was by immunoSEQ multiplex PCR. The sample has fewer than 250,000 clones; around nine tenths are singletons. The sample taken for sequencing was PBMCs. The receptors were gathered from a young man in good health and CMV-seronegative.

The table lists this clone with a count of one. The chain is built from TRBV5-1 and TRBJ2-1; maybe TRBD2 (6 bases). Germline CDR1 reads SGHRS; CDR2 reads YFSETQ. V lost 0 bases and J 2 bases, leaving 9 bases between the germline ends. The CDR3 sequence is 15 residues long. The CDR3 here is CASSLGGGAYNEQFF. The DNA of the CDR3 is TGCGCCAGCAGCTTGGGGGGAGGCGCCTACAATGAGCAGTTCTTC.

This clone appeared a few times. This rearrangement joins TRBV5-6 to TRBJ1-6; D uncertain. Germline V gene lookup returns CDR1 SGHDT and CDR2 YYEEEE. This CDR3 has 14 residues. The V end was cut by 1 base, the J end by 10 bases, with 12 bases between. CDR3 in DNA: TGTGCCAGCAGCTTGAATTTCGAGGGATCACCCCTCCACTTT. It encodes CASSLNFEGSPLHF.

This chain joins TRBV2 and TRBJ2-5, with 9 bases lining up with TRBD2. V lost 8 bases to trimming and J lost 4 bases; unmatched junction nucleotides: 8. Germline-derived CDR1 and CDR2 are SNHLY and FYNNEI. The CDR3 sequence is 14 residues long. The CDR3 loop reads CASRGGRAVETQYF. The CDR3 DNA is TGTGCCAGCCGGGGCGGGAGGGCCGTAGAGACCCAGTACTTC.

The genes are TRBV7-9 and TRBJ2-1; the match to TRBD2 covers 15 bases. The CDR3 spans 19 residues. Germline V gene sequence: CDR1 SEHNR, CDR2 FQNEAQ (reference sequence). J was trimmed by 3 bases and V by 5 bases; bases with no gene match: 11. The CDR3 DNA follows: TGTGCCAGCAGCCCACCCGGGACTAGCGGGGGGTTACTCTACAATGAGCAGTTCTTC. Its translation is CASSPPGTSGGLLYNEQFF.

This CDR3 is CASSVGRSGGALGELFF. DNA of the CDR3: TGTGCCAGCAGCGTAGGAAGGAGCGGGGGGGCCCTCGGGGAGCTGTTTTTT. The chain carries TRBV9 and TRBJ2-2; TRBD2 matches at 10 bases. Per germline, CDR1 SGDLS and CDR2 YYNGEE. With V trimmed by 0 bases and J by 7 bases, 9 bases remained unmatched. This CDR3 contains 17 residues.

The rearrangement uses TRBV10-3 and TRBJ1-2; perhaps TRBD1 as D (5 bases). With 3 bases removed from V and 7 bases from J, the gap between germline ends came to 6 bases. Germline values: CDR1 ENHRY, CDR2 SYGVKD. The CDR3 contains 11 residues. As DNA, the CDR3 is TGTGCCATCAGTGAAAGGGGTGGCTACACCTTC. Protein: CAISERGGYTF.

The CDR3 sequence: CASSSPGHRTETGTDTQYF. The CDR3 DNA reads as TGTGCCAGCAGCTCCCCCGGGCATCGGACAGAAACGGGCACAGATACGCAGTATTTT. The rearrangement joins TRBV7-9 to TRBJ2-3; D may be TRBD1 (6 bases). With 4 bases removed from V and 1 base from J, the gap between germline ends came to 24 bases. Germline loops: CDR1 SEHNR, CDR2 FQNEAQ (reference sequence). The CDR3 is 19 amino acids. The full variable domain, its missing parts supplied by reference TRBV7-9 and TRBJ2-3, is DTGVSQNPRHKITKRGQNVTFRCDPISEHNRLYWYRQTLGQGPEFLTYFQNEAQLEKSRLLSDRFSAERPKGSFSTLEIQRTEQGDSAMYLCASSSPGHRTETGTDTQYFGPGTRLTVL.